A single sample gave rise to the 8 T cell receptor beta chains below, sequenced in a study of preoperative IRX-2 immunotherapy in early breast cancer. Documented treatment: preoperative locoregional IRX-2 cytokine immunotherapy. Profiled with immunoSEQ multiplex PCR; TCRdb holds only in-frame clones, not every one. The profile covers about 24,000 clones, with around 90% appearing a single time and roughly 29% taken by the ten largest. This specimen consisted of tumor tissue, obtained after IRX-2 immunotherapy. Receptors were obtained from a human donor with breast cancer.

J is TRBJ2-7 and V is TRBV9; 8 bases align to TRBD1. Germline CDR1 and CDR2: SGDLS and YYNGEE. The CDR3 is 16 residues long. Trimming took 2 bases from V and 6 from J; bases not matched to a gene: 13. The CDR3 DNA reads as TGTGCCAGCAGCGTCACTCCGCAGGGGGCCGTGGGCGAGCAGTACTTC. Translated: CASSVTPQGAVGEQYF.

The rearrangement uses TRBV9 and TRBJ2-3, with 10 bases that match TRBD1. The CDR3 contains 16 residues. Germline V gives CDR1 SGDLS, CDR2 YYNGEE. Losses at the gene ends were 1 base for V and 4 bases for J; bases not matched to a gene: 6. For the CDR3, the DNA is TGTGCCAGCAGCGTACGGACAGGGGGAGGAGCAGATACGCAGTATTTT. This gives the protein CASSVRTGGGADTQYF.

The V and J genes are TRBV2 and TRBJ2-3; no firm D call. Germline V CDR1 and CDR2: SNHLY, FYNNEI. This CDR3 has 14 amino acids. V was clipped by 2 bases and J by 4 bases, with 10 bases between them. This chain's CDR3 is CASSERRESDTQYF. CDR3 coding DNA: TGTGCCAGCAGTGAACGGCGCGAGTCAGATACGCAGTATTTT.

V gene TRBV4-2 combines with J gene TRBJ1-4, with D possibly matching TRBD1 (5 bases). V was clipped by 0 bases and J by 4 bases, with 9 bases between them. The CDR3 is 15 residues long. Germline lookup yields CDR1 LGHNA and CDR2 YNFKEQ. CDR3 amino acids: CASSQEGTVNEKLFF. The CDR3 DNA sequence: TGTGCCAGCAGCCAAGAGGGGACGGTTAATGAAAAACTGTTTTTT.

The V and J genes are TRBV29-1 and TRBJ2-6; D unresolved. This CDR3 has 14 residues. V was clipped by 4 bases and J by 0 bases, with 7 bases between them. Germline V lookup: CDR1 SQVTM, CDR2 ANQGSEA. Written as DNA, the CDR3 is TGCAGCGTTGCGGCAGACTCTGGGGCCAACGTCCTGACTTTC. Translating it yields CSVAADSGANVLTF.

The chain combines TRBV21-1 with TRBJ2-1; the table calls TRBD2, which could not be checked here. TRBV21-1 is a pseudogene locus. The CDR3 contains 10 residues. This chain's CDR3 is CASLHNEQFF. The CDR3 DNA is TGTGCCAGCCTCCACAATGAGCAGTTCTTC.

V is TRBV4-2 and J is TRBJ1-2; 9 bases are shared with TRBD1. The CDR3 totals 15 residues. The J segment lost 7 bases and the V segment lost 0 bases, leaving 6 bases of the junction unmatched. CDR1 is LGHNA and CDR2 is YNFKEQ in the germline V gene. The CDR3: CASSQDGTGSRGYTF. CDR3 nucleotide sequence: TGTGCCAGCAGCCAAGATGGGACAGGGAGTCGTGGCTACACCTTC.

This CDR3 reads CASSWGAGTTMETQYF. CDR3 bases: TGCGCCAGCAGCTGGGGGGCGGGCACCACGATGGAGACCCAGTACTTC. The chain is built from TRBV5-1 and TRBJ2-5; D may match TRBD1 or TRBD2 (6 bases each). Looked up from germline, CDR1 is SGHRS and CDR2 is YFSETQ. Trimming shortened V by 3 bases and J by 5 bases, and 20 bases separated the two germline ends. The CDR3 has 16 residues.